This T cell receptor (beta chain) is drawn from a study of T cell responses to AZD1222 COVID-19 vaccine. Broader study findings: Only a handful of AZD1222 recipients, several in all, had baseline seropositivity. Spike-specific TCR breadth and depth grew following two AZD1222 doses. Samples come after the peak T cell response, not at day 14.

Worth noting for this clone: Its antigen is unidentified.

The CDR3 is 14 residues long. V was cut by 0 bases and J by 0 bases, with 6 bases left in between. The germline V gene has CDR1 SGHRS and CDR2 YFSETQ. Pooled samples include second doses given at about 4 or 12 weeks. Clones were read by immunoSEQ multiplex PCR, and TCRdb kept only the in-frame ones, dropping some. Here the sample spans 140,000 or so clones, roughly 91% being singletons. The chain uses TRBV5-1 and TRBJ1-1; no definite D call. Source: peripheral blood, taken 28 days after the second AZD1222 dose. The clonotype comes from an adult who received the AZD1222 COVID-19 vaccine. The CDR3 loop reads CASSLEVMNTEAFF. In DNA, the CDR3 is TGCGCCAGCAGCTTGGAAGTCATGAACACTGAAGCTTTCTTT.